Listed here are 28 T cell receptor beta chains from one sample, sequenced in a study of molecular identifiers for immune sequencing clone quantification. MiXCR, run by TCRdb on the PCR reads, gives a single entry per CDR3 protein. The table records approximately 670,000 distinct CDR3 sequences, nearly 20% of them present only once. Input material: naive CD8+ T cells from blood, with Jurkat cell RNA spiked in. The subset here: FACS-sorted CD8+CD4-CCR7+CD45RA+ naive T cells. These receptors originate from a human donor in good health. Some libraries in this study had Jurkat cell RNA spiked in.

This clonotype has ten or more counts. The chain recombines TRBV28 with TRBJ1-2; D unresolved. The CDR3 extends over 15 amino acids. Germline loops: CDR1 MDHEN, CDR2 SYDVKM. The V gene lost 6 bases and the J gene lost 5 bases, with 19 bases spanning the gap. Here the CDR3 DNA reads TGTGCCAGCAGGGTCAGGAGGAGCTCCACTTATGGCTACACCTTC. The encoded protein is CASRVRRSSTYGYTF.

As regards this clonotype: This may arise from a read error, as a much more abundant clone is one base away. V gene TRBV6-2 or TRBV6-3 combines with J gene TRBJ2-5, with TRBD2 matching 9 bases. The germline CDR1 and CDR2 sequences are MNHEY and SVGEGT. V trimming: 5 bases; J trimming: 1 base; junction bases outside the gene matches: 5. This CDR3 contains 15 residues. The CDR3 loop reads CASSHLSGSQETQYF. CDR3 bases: TGTGCCAGCAGTCATCTTAGCGGGAGCCAAGAGACCCAGTACTTC.

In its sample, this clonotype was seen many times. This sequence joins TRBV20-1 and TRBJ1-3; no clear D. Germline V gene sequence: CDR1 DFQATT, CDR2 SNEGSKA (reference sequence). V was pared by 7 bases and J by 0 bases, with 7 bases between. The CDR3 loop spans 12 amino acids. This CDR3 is CSVKDSGNTIYF. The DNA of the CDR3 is TGCAGTGTCAAAGACTCTGGAAACACCATATATTTT.

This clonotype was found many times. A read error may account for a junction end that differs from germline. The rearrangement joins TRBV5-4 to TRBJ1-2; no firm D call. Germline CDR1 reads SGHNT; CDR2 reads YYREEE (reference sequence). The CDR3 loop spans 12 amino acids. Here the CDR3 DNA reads TGTGCCAGCAGCTCCAACGGGCCTTCAAACGTTTTC. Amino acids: CASSSNGPSNVF.

Here the CDR3 reads CASSSPNLEPQHF. CDR3 DNA sequence: TGTGCCAGCAGTTCCCCGAATTTGGAGCCCCAGCATTTT. This rearrangement joins TRBV12-3 or TRBV12-4 to TRBJ1-5; no clear D gene. Trimming took 4 bases from V and 8 from J, leaving 12 bases between them. This CDR3 is 13 amino acids long.

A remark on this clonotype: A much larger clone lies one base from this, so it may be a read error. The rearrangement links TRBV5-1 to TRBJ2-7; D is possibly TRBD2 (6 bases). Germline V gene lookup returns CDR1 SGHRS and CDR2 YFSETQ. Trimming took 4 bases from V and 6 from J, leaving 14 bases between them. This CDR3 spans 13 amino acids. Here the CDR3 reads CASSPHFGGEQYF. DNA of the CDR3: TGCGCCAGCAGCCCCCATTTCGGGGGCGAGCAGTACTTC. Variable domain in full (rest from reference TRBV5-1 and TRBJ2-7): KAGVTQTPRYLIKTRGQQVTLSCSPISGHRSVSWYQQTPGQGLQFLFEYFSETQRNKGNFPGRFSGRQFSNSRSEMNVSTLELGDSALYLCASSPHFGGEQYFGPGTRLTVT.

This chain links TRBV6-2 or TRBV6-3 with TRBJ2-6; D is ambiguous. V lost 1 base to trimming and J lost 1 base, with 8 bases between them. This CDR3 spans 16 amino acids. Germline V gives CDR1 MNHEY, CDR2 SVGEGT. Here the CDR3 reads CASSYLVESGANVLTF. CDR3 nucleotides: TGTGCCAGCAGTTACTTGGTCGAATCTGGGGCCAACGTCCTGACTTTC.

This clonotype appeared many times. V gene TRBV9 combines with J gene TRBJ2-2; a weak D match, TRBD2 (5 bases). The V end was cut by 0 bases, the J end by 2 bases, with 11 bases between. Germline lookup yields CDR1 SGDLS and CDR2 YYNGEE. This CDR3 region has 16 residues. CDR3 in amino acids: CASSVVSGVNTGELFF. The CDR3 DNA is TGTGCCAGCAGCGTAGTATCCGGGGTAAACACCGGGGAGCTGTTTTTT. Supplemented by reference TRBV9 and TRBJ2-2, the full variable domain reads DSGVTQTPKHLITATGQRVTLRCSPRSGDLSVYWYQQSLDQGLQFLIQYYNGEERAKGNILERFSAQQFPDLHSELNLSSLELGDSALYFCASSVVSGVNTGELFFGEGSRLTVL.

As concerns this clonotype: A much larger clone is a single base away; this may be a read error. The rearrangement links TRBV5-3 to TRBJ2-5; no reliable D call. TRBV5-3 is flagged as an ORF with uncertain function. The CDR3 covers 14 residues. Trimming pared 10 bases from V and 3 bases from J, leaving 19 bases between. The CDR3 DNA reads TGTGCCGGCAGCTGGGGTAGGGTTGAAGAGACCCAGTACTTC. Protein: CAGSWGRVEETQYF.

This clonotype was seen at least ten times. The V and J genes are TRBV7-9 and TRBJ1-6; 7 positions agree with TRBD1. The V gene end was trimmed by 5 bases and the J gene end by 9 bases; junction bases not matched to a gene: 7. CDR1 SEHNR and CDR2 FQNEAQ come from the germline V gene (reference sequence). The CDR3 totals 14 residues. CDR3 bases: TGTGCCAGCAGCCAGACAGGGAAGGGTTCACCCCTCCACTTT. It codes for CASSQTGKGSPLHF.

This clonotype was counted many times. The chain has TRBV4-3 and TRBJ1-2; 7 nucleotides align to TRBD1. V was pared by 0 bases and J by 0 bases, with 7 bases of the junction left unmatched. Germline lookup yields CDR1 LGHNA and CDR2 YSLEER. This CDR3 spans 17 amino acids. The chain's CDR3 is CASSQDSTGATNYGYTF. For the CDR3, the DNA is TGCGCCAGCAGCCAAGATTCAACAGGGGCCACTAACTATGGCTACACCTTC.

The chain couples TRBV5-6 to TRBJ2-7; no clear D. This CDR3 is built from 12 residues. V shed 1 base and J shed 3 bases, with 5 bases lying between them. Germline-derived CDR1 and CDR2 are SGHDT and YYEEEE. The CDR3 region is CASSLYHYEQYF. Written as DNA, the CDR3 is TGTGCCAGCAGCTTGTACCACTACGAGCAGTACTTC.

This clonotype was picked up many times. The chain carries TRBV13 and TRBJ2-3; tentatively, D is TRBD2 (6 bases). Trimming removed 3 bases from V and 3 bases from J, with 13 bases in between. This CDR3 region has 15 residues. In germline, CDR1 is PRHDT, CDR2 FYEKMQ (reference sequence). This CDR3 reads CASSFGRRGTDTQYF. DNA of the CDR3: TGTGCCAGCAGCTTCGGACGGAGGGGTACAGATACGCAGTATTTT.

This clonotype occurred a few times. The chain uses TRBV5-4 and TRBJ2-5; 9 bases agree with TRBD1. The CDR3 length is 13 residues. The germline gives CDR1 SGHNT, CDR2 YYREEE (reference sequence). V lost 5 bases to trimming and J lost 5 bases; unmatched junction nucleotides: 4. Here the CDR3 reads CASRRQGGETQYF. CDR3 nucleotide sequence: TGTGCCAGCAGACGACAGGGGGGCGAGACCCAGTACTTC.

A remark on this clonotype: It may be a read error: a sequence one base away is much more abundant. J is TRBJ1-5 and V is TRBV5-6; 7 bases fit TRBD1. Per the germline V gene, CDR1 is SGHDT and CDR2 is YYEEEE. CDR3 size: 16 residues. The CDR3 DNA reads TGTGCCGGCAGCCTACGCACCGGGACAGACAATCAGCCCCAGCATTTT. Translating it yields CAGSLRTGTDNQPQHF.

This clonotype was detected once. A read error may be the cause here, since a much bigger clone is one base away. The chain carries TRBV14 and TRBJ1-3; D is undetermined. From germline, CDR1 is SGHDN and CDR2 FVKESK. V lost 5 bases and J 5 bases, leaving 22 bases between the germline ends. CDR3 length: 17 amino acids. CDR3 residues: CASSYTLHQDVRNTIYF. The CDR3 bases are TGTGCCAGCAGCTATACTCTCCATCAAGACGTACGAAACACCATATATTTT.

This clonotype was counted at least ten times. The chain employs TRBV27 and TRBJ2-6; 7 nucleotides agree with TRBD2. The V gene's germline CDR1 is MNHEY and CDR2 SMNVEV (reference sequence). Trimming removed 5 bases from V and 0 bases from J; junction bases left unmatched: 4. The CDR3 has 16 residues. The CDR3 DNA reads TGTGCCAGCAGTGGACTAGGGGTCTCTGGGGCCAACGTCCTGACTTTC. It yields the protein CASSGLGVSGANVLTF.

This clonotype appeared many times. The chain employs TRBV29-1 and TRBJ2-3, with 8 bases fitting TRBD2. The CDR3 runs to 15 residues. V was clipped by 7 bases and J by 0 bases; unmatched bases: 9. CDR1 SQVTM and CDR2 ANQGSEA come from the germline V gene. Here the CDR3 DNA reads TGCAGCGCCTTCGGGAGGGTGACGAGCACAGATACGCAGTATTTT. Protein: CSAFGRVTSTDTQYF.

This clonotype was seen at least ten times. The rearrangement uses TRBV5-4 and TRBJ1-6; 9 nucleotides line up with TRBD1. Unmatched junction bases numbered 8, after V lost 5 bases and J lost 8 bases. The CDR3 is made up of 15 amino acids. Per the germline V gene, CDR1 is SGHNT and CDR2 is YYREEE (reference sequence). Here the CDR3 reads CASRNSGTGYSPLHF. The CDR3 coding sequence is TGTGCCAGCAGAAATTCCGGGACAGGGTATTCACCCCTCCACTTT.

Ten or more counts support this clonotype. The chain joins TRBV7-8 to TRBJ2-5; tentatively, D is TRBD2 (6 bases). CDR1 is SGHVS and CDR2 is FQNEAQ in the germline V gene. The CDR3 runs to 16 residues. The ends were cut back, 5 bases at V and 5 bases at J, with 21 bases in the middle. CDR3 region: CASSPRGGEVSETQYF. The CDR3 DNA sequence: TGTGCCAGCAGCCCCCGCGGAGGGGAGGTTTCGGAGACCCAGTACTTC. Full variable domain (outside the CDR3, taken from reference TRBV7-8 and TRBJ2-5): GAGVSQSPRYKVAKRGQDVALRCDPISGHVSLFWYQQALGQGPEFLTYFQNEAQLDKSGLPSDRFFAERPEGSVSTLKIQRTQQEDSAVYLCASSPRGGEVSETQYFGPGTRLLVL.

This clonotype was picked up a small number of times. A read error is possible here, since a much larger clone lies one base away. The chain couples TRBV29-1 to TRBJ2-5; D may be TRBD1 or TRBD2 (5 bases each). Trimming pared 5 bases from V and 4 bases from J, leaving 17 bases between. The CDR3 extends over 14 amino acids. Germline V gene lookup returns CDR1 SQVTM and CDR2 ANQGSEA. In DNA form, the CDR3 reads TGCAGCGTTCCGGGGCCAGCCTTTCGAGAGACCCAGTACTTC. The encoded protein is CSVPGPAFRETQYF.

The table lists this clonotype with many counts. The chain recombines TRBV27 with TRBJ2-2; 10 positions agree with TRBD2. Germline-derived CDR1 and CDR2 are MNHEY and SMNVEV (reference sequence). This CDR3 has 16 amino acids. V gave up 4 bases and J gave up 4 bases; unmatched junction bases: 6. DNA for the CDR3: TGTGCCAGCAGTTCTGGGCTAGCGGGAGTCACCGGGGAGCTGTTTTTT. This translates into CASSSGLAGVTGELFF.

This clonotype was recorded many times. In nucleotides, the CDR3 is TGTGCCAGCAGATTGGACCAACAGGGGGCACAGCCCCAGCATTTT. This encodes CASRLDQQGAQPQHF. The chain carries TRBV7-8 and TRBJ1-5; 9 nucleotides align to TRBD1. There are 15 residues in the CDR3. Germline values: CDR1 SGHVS, CDR2 FQNEAQ. V lost 6 bases and J lost 7; bases outside the gene matches: 10.

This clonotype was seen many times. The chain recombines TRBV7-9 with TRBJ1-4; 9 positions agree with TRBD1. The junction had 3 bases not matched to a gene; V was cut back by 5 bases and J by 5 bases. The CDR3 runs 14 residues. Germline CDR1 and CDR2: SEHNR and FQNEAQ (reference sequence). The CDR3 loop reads CASSTGTGNEKLFF. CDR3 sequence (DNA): TGTGCCAGCAGCACCGGGACAGGGAATGAAAAACTGTTTTTT.

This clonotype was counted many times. CDR3 DNA: TGTGCCAGCAGTTGGAGGGGAAGCAATCAGCCCCAGCATTTT. Protein: CASSWRGSNQPQHF. The chain uses TRBV12-3 or TRBV12-4 and TRBJ1-5, with D tentatively TRBD1 (5 bases). Trimming took off 4 bases at V and 1 base at J, with 8 bases between the two ends. The CDR3 consists of 14 residues.

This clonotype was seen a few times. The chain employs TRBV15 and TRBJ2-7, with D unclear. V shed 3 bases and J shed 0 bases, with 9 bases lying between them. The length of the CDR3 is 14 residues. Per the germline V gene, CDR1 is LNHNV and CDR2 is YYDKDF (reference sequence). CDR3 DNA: TGTGCCACCAGCAGTGAGACAAACTCCTACGAGCAGTACTTC. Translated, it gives CATSSETNSYEQYF.

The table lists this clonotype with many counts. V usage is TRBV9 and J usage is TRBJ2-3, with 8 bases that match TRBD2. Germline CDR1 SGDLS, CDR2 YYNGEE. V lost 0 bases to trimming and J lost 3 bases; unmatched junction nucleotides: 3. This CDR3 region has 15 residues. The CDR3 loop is CASSVEGLATDTQYF. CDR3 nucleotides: TGTGCCAGCAGCGTAGAAGGACTAGCAACAGATACGCAGTATTTT.

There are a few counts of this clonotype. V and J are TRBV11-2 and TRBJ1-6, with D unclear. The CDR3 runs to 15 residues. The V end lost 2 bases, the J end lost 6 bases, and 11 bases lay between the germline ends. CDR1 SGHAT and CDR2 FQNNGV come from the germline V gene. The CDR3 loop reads CASSLTLGSNSPLHF. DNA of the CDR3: TGTGCCAGCAGCTTAACTTTAGGGAGTAATTCACCCCTCCACTTT.